Presented here are 18 T cell receptor beta chains from one specimen sequenced in a study of shared clonotypes between healthy human individuals. TCRdb keeps only in-frame clones here, not all; method: immunoSEQ multiplex PCR. Here the sample spans a few million clones, around 90% being singletons. Sequencing used naive CD4+ T cells sorted from blood. Stated subset: CD45RA+ positively selected. The receptors shown here come from a man aged 18 to 29 in good health.

Only one count was recorded for this clone. This chain joins TRBV10-3 and TRBJ1-2; 12 nucleotides match TRBD1. The CDR3 is 16 residues long. Looked up from germline, CDR1 is ENHRY and CDR2 is SYGVKD. V gave up 10 bases and J gave up 8 bases; unmatched junction bases: 17. CDR3 region: CATLGTGGAVNAGYTF. The DNA for the CDR3 is TGTGCCACTCTTGGGACAGGGGGCGCGGTTAACGCGGGCTACACCTTC.

The V call is TRBV18, the J call TRBJ2-3; tentatively, D is TRBD1 or TRBD2 (5 bases each). Trimming pared 3 bases from V and 6 bases from J, leaving 16 bases between. CDR3 length: 15 residues. In germline, CDR1 is KGHSH, CDR2 LQKENI. As DNA, the CDR3 is TGTGCCAGCTCACCGGGGGTTGTAGGCCACGATACGCAGTATTTT. This encodes CASSPGVVGHDTQYF.

This clone was counted once. The rearrangement uses TRBV10-3 and TRBJ2-7; 8 positions match TRBD2. Germline V gene data show CDR1 as ENHRY and CDR2 as SYGVKD. The V gene end was trimmed by 3 bases and the J gene end by 7 bases; junction bases not matched to a gene: 8. This CDR3 spans 14 amino acids. CDR3 nucleotide sequence: TGTGCCATCAGTGACGGACGGGAGGGGTGGGAGCAGTACTTC. Translating it yields CAISDGREGWEQYF.

The chain joins TRBV5-6 to TRBJ1-3; D is unresolved. Germline V CDR1 and CDR2: SGHDT, YYEEEE. CDR3 length equals 16 residues. The V end was cut by 3 bases, the J end by 0 bases, with 13 bases between. CDR3: CASSSLTAGSGNTIYF. The CDR3, as DNA: TGTGCCAGCAGCTCTTTGACGGCCGGCTCTGGAAACACCATATATTTT.

CDR3 sequence (DNA): TGTGCCAGCAGCTTAGGTGACAGGTTGGGCACTGAAGCTTTCTTT. It encodes CASSLGDRLGTEAFF. The V call is TRBV13, the J call TRBJ1-1, with D possibly TRBD1 on 6 matching bases. The CDR3 length is 15 residues. Trimming pared 0 bases from V and 4 bases from J, leaving 12 bases between. Germline CDR1 and CDR2: PRHDT and FYEKMQ (reference sequence).

The rearrangement uses TRBV28 and TRBJ2-5, with D perhaps matching TRBD2 (6 bases). This CDR3 has 12 residues. Trimming left V 2 bases short and J 7 bases short, with 8 bases between. Germline V gene sequence: CDR1 MDHEN, CDR2 SYDVKM. The CDR3 bases are TGTGCCAGCAGTTTAACCGGGGGGACCCAGTACTTC. Protein: CASSLTGGTQYF.

The chain couples TRBV28 to TRBJ1-5; 11 positions agree with TRBD1. The trim removed 6 bases at V and 6 bases at J, leaving 7 bases unmatched. Germline-derived CDR1 and CDR2 are MDHEN and SYDVKM. The CDR3 extends over 15 amino acids. CDR3 amino acids: CASSQGGTGGQPQHF. CDR3 in DNA: TGTGCCAGCAGCCAGGGCGGGACAGGGGGTCAGCCCCAGCATTTT. The whole variable domain, remainder taken from reference TRBV28 and TRBJ1-5, is DVKVTQSSRYLVKRTGEKVFLECVQDMDHENMFWYRQDPGLGLRLIYFSYDVKMKEKGDIPEGYSVSREKKERFSLILESASTNQTSMYLCASSQGGTGGQPQHFGDGTRLSIL.

The chain employs TRBV19 and TRBJ2-7; either TRBD1 or TRBD2 may fit D (5 bases each). There are 14 residues in the CDR3. Germline V CDR1 and CDR2: LNHDA, SQIVND (reference sequence). V dropped 3 bases and J dropped 6 bases, with 15 bases sitting between them. CDR3 residues: CASSIGGRISEQYF. Written as DNA, the CDR3 is TGTGCCAGTAGTATTGGGGGTAGAATCTCCGAGCAGTACTTC.

With regard to this clone: This specimen includes other DNA sequences encoding the same CDR3. The CDR3 DNA reads TGCGCCAGCAGCTTGGTTGCGGGGGTAGGAGCTTTCTTT. This sequence encodes CASSLVAGVGAFF. This chain joins TRBV5-1 and TRBJ1-1; tentative D call: TRBD1 (5 bases). Germline CDR1 is SGHRS and CDR2 is YFSETQ. The CDR3 contains 13 residues. Trimming took off 0 bases at V and 10 bases at J, with 13 bases between the two ends.

This clone was seen only once. A junction boundary mismatches the germline segment, possibly from a read error. The chain is built from TRBV5-4 and TRBJ2-5; perhaps TRBD2 as D (5 bases). CDR1 is SGHNT, CDR2 YYREEE, per germline (reference sequence). The CDR3 runs 12 residues. In DNA form, the CDR3 reads TGTGCCAGCAGCTTGGACGGGATTCGGTTCAACTTC. Its protein product is CASSLDGIRFNF. The full variable domain, rest sourced from reference TRBV5-4 and TRBJ2-5, is ETGVTQSPTHLIKTRGQQVTLRCSSQSGHNTVSWYQQALGQGPQFIFQYYREEENGRGNFPPRFSGLQFPNYSSELNVNALELDDSALYLCASSLDGIRFNFGPGTRLLVL.

This sequence joins TRBV5-1 and TRBJ2-3, with 8 bases matching TRBD1. This CDR3 has 16 residues. V lost 4 bases, J lost 5 bases, and 12 bases stayed unmatched. Germline V gene lookup returns CDR1 SGHRS and CDR2 YFSETQ. The CDR3 reads CASSRAWTGSGDTQYF. CDR3 DNA: TGCGCCAGCAGCCGCGCCTGGACAGGGTCTGGAGATACGCAGTATTTT.

V usage is TRBV4-3 and J usage is TRBJ2-1, with no clear D. V was pared by 0 bases and J by 4 bases, with 10 bases between. CDR3 size: 15 residues. In germline, CDR1 is LGHNA, CDR2 YSLEER. In nucleotides, the CDR3 is TGCGCCAGCAGCCAAGATTTCCCCGGATACAATGAGCAGTTCTTC. Its protein is CASSQDFPGYNEQFF.

This chain uses TRBV7-9 with TRBJ1-5; a weak D match, TRBD1 (5 bases). CDR3 size: 12 residues. V was cut by 7 bases and J by 4 bases, with 8 bases left in between. Germline values: CDR1 SEHNR, CDR2 FQNEAQ (reference sequence). This CDR3 reads CASTRGNQPQHF. In DNA form, the CDR3 reads TGTGCCAGCACTAGGGGTAATCAGCCCCAGCATTTT.

The chain has TRBV7-8 and TRBJ2-5, with 7 bases matching TRBD1. The J segment lost 0 bases and the V segment lost 3 bases, leaving 4 bases of the junction unmatched. This CDR3 contains 15 residues. The germline V gene has CDR1 SGHVS and CDR2 FQNEAQ. The CDR3 is CASSFYTGDQETQYF. CDR3 in DNA: TGTGCCAGCAGCTTCTATACAGGGGACCAAGAGACCCAGTACTTC.

V gene TRBV19 combines with J gene TRBJ1-6, with D maybe TRBD1 (6 bases). Trimming stripped 5 bases from V and 5 bases from J, with 13 bases between. CDR3 length equals 15 residues. CDR1 and CDR2 (germline): LNHDA, SQIVND (reference sequence). Here the CDR3 DNA reads TGTGCCAGTAGTCCGGACAGCCCTAATAATTCACCCCTCCACTTT. Amino acid sequence: CASSPDSPNNSPLHF.

This clone was recorded only once. The V call is TRBV19, the J call TRBJ2-2; D remains unclear. The CDR3 runs 13 residues. The germline CDR1 and CDR2 sequences are LNHDA and SQIVND (reference sequence). V dropped 5 bases and J dropped 5 bases, with 9 bases sitting between them. CDR3 protein: CASSFLQTGELFF. CDR3 sequence (DNA): TGTGCCAGTAGTTTCCTCCAGACCGGGGAGCTGTTTTTT.

The chain recombines TRBV28 with TRBJ1-5; possible D gene TRBD1, 5 bases. Trimming took off 6 bases at V and 0 bases at J, with 18 bases between the two ends. The CDR3 loop spans 17 amino acids. Germline CDR1 reads MDHEN; CDR2 reads SYDVKM. Written as DNA, the CDR3 is TGTGCCAGCAGCGTCCCTCATTTGACAGATAGCAATCAGCCCCAGCATTTT. It specifies CASSVPHLTDSNQPQHF.

V is TRBV7-6 and J is TRBJ2-7; D gene ambiguous. The germline CDR1 and CDR2 sequences are SGHVS and FNYEAQ. Trimming pared 2 bases from V and 5 bases from J, leaving 10 bases between. This CDR3 contains 13 residues. The CDR3 nucleotides read TGTGCCAGCAGCTTATTAACCAGCCACGAGCAGTACTTC. Protein sequence: CASSLLTSHEQYF.